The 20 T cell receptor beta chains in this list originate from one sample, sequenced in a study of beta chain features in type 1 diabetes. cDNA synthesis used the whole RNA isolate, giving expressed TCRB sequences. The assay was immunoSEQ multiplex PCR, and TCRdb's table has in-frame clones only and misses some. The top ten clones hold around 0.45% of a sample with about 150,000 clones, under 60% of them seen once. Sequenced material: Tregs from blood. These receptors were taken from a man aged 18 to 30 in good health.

CDR3 sequence reads: CASSHTGSGNTIYF. The CDR3 DNA reads TGCGCCAGCAGCCACACAGGGTCCGGAAACACCATATATTTT. This chain connects TRBV4-1 to TRBJ1-3, with D tentatively TRBD1 (6 bases). CDR1 and CDR2 from the germline V gene are MGHRA and YSYEKL. The CDR3 has 14 residues. Trimming left V 3 bases short and J 4 bases short, with 10 bases between.

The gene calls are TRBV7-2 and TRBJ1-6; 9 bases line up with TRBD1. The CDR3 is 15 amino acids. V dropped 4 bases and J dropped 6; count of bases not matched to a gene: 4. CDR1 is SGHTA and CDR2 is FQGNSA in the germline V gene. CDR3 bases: TGTGCCAGCAGCTCTGGACAGGGGCTTAATTCACCCCTCCACTTT. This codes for CASSSGQGLNSPLHF.

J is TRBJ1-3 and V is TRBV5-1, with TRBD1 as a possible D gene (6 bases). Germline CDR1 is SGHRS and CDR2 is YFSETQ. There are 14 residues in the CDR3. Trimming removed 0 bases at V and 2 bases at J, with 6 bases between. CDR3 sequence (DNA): TGCGCCAGCAGCTTGGCAGGGGCTGGAAACACCATATATTTT. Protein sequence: CASSLAGAGNTIYF.

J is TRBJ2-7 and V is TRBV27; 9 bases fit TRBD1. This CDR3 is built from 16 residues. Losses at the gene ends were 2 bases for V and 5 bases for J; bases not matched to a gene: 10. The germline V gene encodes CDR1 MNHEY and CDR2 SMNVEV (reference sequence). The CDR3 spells CASSLLTGTGSDEQYF. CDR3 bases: TGTGCCAGCAGTTTACTTACCGGGACAGGGTCCGACGAGCAGTACTTC.

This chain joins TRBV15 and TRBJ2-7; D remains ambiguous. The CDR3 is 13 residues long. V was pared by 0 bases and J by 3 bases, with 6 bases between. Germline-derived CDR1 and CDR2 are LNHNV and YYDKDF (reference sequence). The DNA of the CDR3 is TGTGCCACCAGCAGAGATATAGTCTACGAGCAGTACTTC. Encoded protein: CATSRDIVYEQYF.

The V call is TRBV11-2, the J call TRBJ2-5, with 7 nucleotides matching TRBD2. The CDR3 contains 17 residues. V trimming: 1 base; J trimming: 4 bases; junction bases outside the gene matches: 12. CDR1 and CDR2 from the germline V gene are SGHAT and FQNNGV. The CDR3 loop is CASSLGGGLAVGETQYF. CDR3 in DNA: TGTGCCAGCAGCTTAGGCGGGGGACTGGCAGTTGGAGAGACCCAGTACTTC. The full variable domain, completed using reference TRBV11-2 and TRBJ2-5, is EAGVAQSPRYKIIEKRQSVAFWCNPISGHATLYWYQQILGQGPKLLIQFQNNGVVDDSQLPKDRFSAERLKGVDSTLKIQPAKLEDSAVYLCASSLGGGLAVGETQYFGPGTRLLVL.

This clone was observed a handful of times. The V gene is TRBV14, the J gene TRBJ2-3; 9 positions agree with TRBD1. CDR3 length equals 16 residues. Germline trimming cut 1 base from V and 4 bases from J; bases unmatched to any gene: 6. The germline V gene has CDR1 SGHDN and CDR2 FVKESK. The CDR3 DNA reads TGTGCCAGCAGCCAAGCCGGGACAGGGTACGCAGATACGCAGTATTTT. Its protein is CASSQAGTGYADTQYF.

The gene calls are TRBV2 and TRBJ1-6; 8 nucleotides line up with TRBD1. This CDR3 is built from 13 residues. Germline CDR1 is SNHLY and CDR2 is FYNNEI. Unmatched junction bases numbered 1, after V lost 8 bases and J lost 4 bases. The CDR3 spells CASRDRYNSPLHF. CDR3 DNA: TGTGCCAGCCGGGACAGGTATAATTCACCCCTCCACTTT.

The CDR3 region is CATSLLGNEQFF. DNA of the CDR3: TGTGCCACCTCTCTCCTCGGGAATGAGCAGTTCTTC. This chain joins TRBV10-3 and TRBJ2-1; D gene uncertain. The CDR3 extends over 12 amino acids. The V and J ends lost 10 bases and 7 bases respectively, with 14 bases between them. CDR1 and CDR2 from the germline V gene are ENHRY and SYGVKD.

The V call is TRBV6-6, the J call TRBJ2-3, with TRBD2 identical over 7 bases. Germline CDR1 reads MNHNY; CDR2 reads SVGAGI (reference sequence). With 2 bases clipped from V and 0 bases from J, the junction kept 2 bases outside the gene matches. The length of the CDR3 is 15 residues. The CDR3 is CASSYRLASTDTQYF. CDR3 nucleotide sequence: TGTGCCAGCAGTTACCGACTAGCAAGCACAGATACGCAGTATTTT.

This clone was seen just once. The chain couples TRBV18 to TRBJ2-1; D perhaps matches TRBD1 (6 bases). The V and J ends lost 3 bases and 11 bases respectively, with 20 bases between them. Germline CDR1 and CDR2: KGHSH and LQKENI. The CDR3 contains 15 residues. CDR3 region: CASSPEVATGNKQFF. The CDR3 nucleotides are TGTGCCAGCTCACCTGAGGTAGCGACAGGTAATAAGCAGTTCTTC.

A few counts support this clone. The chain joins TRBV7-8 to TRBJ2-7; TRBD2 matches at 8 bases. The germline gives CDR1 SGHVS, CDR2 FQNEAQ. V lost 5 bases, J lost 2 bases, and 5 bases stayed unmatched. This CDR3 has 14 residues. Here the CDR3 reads CASSPPGLAYEQYF. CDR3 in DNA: TGTGCCAGCAGCCCCCCGGGACTAGCCTACGAGCAGTACTTC.

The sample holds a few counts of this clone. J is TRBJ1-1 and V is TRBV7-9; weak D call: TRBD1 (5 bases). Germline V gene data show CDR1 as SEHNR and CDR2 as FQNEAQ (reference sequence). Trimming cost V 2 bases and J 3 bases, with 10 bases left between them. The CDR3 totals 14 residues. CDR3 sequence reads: CASSLQPTDTEAFF. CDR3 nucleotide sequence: TGTGCCAGCAGCTTACAGCCGACAGACACTGAAGCTTTCTTT.

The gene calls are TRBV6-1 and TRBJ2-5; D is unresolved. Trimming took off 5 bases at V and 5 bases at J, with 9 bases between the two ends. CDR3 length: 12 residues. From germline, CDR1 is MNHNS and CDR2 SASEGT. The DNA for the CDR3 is TGTGCCAGCAGTCACCAACTTGAGACCCAGTACTTC. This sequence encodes CASSHQLETQYF.

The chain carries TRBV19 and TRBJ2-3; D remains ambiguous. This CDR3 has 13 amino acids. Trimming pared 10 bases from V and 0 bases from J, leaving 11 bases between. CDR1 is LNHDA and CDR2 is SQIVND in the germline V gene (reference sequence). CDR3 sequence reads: CATAWASTDTQYF. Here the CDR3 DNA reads TGTGCCACAGCCTGGGCAAGCACAGATACGCAGTATTTT.

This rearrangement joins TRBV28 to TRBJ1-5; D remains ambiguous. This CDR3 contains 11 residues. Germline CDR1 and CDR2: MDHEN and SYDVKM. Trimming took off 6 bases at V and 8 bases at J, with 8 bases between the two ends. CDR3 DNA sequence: TGTGCCAGCAGCCCTTCTGAGCCCCAGCATTTT. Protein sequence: CASSPSEPQHF.

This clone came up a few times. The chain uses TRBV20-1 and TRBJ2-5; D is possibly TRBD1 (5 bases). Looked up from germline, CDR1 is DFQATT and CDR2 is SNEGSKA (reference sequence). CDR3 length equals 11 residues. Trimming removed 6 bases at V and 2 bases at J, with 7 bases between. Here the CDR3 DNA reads TGCAGTGCGGGGCAGCAAGAGACCCAGTACTTC. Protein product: CSAGQQETQYF.

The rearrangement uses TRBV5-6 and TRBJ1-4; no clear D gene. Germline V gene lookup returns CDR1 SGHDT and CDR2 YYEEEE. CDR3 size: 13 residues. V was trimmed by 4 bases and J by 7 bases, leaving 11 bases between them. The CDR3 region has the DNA TGTGCCAGCAGCCCCTTAGGAGGTGAAAAACTGTTTTTT. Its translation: CASSPLGGEKLFF.

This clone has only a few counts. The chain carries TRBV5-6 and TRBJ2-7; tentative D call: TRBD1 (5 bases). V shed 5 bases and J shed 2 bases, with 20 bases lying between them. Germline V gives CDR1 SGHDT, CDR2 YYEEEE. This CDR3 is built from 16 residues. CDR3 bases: TGTGCCAGCAGGCGAAGCCAGGGATTCAGGACCTACGAGCAGTACTTC. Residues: CASRRSQGFRTYEQYF.

The CDR3 coding sequence is TGCAGCGTTGAGAGCGGGGGGCAGACTGAAGCTTTCTTT. Amino acid sequence: CSVESGGQTEAFF. V is TRBV29-1 and J is TRBJ1-1; D is perhaps TRBD1 (6 bases). Germline V gene data show CDR1 as SQVTM and CDR2 as ANQGSEA. The length of the CDR3 is 13 residues. Deletions cut 3 bases from V and 5 bases from J, with 13 bases between.